These 29 T cell receptor beta chains share one sample of origin, sequenced in a study of CD8+CD57+ T cells in acquired aplastic anemia. Genomic DNA templated the TCR beta VDJ and CDR3 profiling. TCRdb reanalysed the reads using MiXCR and keeps one entry per CDR3 protein. The repertoire has fewer than 250,000 distinct CDR3 sequences, roughly 53% of them found once; the top ten carry 15% to 20%. Patients who underwent sequencing had shown CD8+CD57+ cell expansion by flow cytometry. Material: sorted CD4+, CD8+, or CD8+CD57+ T cells (not recorded which) from PBMCs. The origin of the receptors is a human donor with aplastic anemia.

Ten or more counts support this clonotype. The V and J genes are TRBV2 and TRBJ2-7; D remains unclear. V shed 5 bases and J shed 7 bases, with 12 bases lying between them. Germline CDR1 is SNHLY and CDR2 is FYNNEI. This CDR3 is 12 amino acids long. The DNA of the CDR3 is TGTGCCAGCAGTCGACAATTCGGGGAGCAGTACTTC. Translating it yields CASSRQFGEQYF.

This chain connects TRBV7-2 to TRBJ1-1; the D gene is possibly TRBD1 (6 bases). CDR1 SGHTA and CDR2 FQGNSA come from the germline V gene. The CDR3 spans 14 residues. V was pared by 11 bases and J by 2 bases, with 18 bases between. The CDR3 reads CAWSVIGTNTEAFF. The CDR3 region has the DNA TGTGCCTGGAGTGTAATAGGGACAAACACTGAAGCTTTCTTT.

The V gene is TRBV18, the J gene TRBJ2-1; 8 nucleotides match TRBD1. The CDR3 contains 14 residues. After removal of 3 bases from V and 8 bases from J, the junction contained 6 bases not matched to a gene. Germline V gives CDR1 KGHSH, CDR2 LQKENI. Here the CDR3 reads CASSPRTGTYEQFF. The CDR3, as DNA: TGTGCCAGCTCACCCCGGACAGGGACGTATGAGCAGTTCTTC. The full variable domain, completed using reference TRBV18 and TRBJ2-1, is NAGVMQNPRHLVRRRGQEARLRCSPMKGHSHVYWYRQLPEEGLKFMVYLQKENIIDESGMPKERFSAEFPKEGPSILRIQQVVRGDSAAYFCASSPRTGTYEQFFGPGTRLTVL.

The V and J genes are TRBV29-1 and TRBJ2-1; 11 bases map to TRBD1. Germline trimming cut 4 bases from V and 6 bases from J; bases unmatched to any gene: 5. This CDR3 contains 14 residues. Germline CDR1 is SQVTM and CDR2 is ANQGSEA. The CDR3 sequence is CSVGAGTGGNEQFF. The CDR3 DNA reads as TGCAGCGTTGGGGCCGGGACAGGGGGCAATGAGCAGTTCTTC.

The rearrangement joins TRBV6-5 to TRBJ2-7; D is undetermined. V lost 4 bases and J lost 9, with 16 bases in between. Germline lookup yields CDR1 MNHEY and CDR2 SVGAGI. The length of the CDR3 is 13 residues. The CDR3 region has the DNA TGTGCCAGCAGTTTCAGCCAACGCGGCGGGCAGTACTTC. It is translated as CASSFSQRGGQYF.

The chain uses TRBV7-9 and TRBJ2-7, with D possibly called TRBD1 or TRBD2 (5 bases each). Germline V lookup: CDR1 SEHNR, CDR2 FQNEAQ (reference sequence). The CDR3 extends over 19 amino acids. V was clipped by 5 bases and J by 3 bases, with 29 bases between them. The CDR3 coding sequence is TGTGCCAGCAGCAACCAAGTGGGGACGGTCGCCCTAATTGGCTACGAGCAGTACTTC. Encoded protein: CASSNQVGTVALIGYEQYF.

The chain is built from TRBV2 and TRBJ2-3; 7 bases are a match to TRBD1. Germline CDR1 SNHLY, CDR2 FYNNEI. The junction had 4 bases not matched to a gene; V was cut back by 7 bases and J by 0 bases. The CDR3 length is 14 residues. DNA for the CDR3: TGTGCCAGCAACCCGACAGGGAGCACAGATACGCAGTATTTT. Residues: CASNPTGSTDTQYF.

This clonotype was detected many times. The chain links TRBV6-1 to TRBJ2-7; D may be TRBD1 or TRBD2 (6 bases each). The CDR3 runs to 18 residues. The germline V gene has CDR1 MNHNS and CDR2 SASEGT. V lost 1 base and J lost 2, with 21 bases in between. The CDR3 DNA reads as TGTGCCAGCAGTGAAGGGGTGATGGGGGCTAGGGAGGCCTACGAGCAGTACTTC. This encodes CASSEGVMGAREAYEQYF.

The chain joins TRBV20-1 to TRBJ1-5; 7 bases agree with TRBD1. J gave up 4 bases and V 6 bases, and 6 bases lay outside the gene matches. Germline V gene data show CDR1 as DFQATT and CDR2 as SNEGSKA (reference sequence). The CDR3 loop spans 13 amino acids. The CDR3 loop is CSATRQGNQPQHF. The CDR3 region has the DNA TGCAGTGCCACCAGACAGGGTAATCAGCCCCAGCATTTT.

This clonotype was counted between two and nine times. The rearrangement links TRBV9 to TRBJ2-2, with 8 nucleotides matching TRBD2. The CDR3 sequence is 12 residues long. V gave up 4 bases and J gave up 8 bases; unmatched junction bases: 1. Germline CDR1 reads SGDLS; CDR2 reads YYNGEE. The CDR3 spells CASSSSGGELFF. For the CDR3, the DNA is TGTGCCAGCAGCTCTAGCGGGGGGGAGCTGTTTTTT. Drawing the rest from reference TRBV9 and TRBJ2-2, the complete variable domain is DSGVTQTPKHLITATGQRVTLRCSPRSGDLSVYWYQQSLDQGLQFLIQYYNGEERAKGNILERFSAQQFPDLHSELNLSSLELGDSALYFCASSSSGGELFFGEGSRLTVL.

Note on this clonotype: Being one base from a much bigger clone, this may be a read error. The chain employs TRBV6-1 and TRBJ2-1; D perhaps matches TRBD2 (5 bases). V was cut by 7 bases and J by 1 base, with 14 bases left in between. CDR1 is MNHNS and CDR2 is SASEGT in the germline V gene. This CDR3 is 15 amino acids long. CDR3 DNA sequence: TGTGCCAGCACCGCAGCCAGCGGTTCCTACAATGAGCAGTTCTTC. Protein product: CASTAASGSYNEQFF.

V and J are TRBV7-2 and TRBJ2-5; D is unclear. Germline V CDR1 and CDR2: SGHTA, FQGNSA. Trimming removed 3 bases at V and 5 bases at J, with 10 bases between. CDR3 length equals 13 residues. CDR3 DNA: TGTGCCAGCAGCTTTTGGGTTGAGGAGACCCAGTACTTC. This sequence encodes CASSFWVEETQYF.

This clonotype has at least ten counts. The chain is built from TRBV5-1 and TRBJ2-2, with a possible D match to TRBD1 (6 bases). The CDR3 runs to 15 residues. CDR1 SGHRS and CDR2 YFSETQ come from the germline V gene. Trimming stripped 0 bases from V and 6 bases from J, with 12 bases between. This CDR3 is CASSLVAGEAGELFF. As DNA, the CDR3 is TGCGCCAGCAGCTTGGTCGCAGGGGAAGCCGGGGAGCTGTTTTTT.

This clonotype was counted many times. This chain connects TRBV7-9 to TRBJ1-6; the D gene is possibly TRBD1 (5 bases). CDR1 is SEHNR and CDR2 is FQNEAQ in the germline V gene (reference sequence). Trimming left V 5 bases short and J 7 bases short, with 15 bases between. The CDR3 loop spans 15 amino acids. This chain's CDR3 is CASSAGRAWNSPLHF. The CDR3 region has the DNA TGTGCCAGCAGCGCCGGCAGGGCATGGAATTCACCCCTCCACTTT.

The V and J genes are TRBV20-1 and TRBJ2-7, with 8 positions matching TRBD2. V lost 1 base and J lost 2; bases outside the gene matches: 4. The CDR3 contains 14 residues. The germline CDR1 and CDR2 sequences are DFQATT and SNEGSKA (reference sequence). The CDR3 DNA is TGCAGTGCTAGAGTACTAGCGGAGGCCTACGAGCAGTACTTC. This codes for CSARVLAEAYEQYF.

This clonotype appeared a few times. This may stem from a read error, because a much larger clone lies one nucleotide away. The missing conserved phenylalanine or tryptophan at the end of this CDR3 makes a read error likely. J is TRBJ1-2 and V is TRBV4-1, with D possibly matching TRBD1 (6 bases). Germline V gene data show CDR1 as MGHRA and CDR2 as YSYEKL. V was cut by 2 bases and J by 8 bases, with 15 bases left in between. This CDR3 has 14 residues. CDR3 DNA: TGCGCCAGCAGCCAATGGGGGGCGCGGGGAGGCTACACCTCC. Its translation: CASSQWGARGGYTS.

This clonotype was counted many times. V and J are TRBV7-2 and TRBJ2-4; TRBD1 matches 9 bases. Germline CDR1 and CDR2: SGHTA and FQGNSA. The CDR3 totals 15 residues. The trim removed 4 bases at V and 6 bases at J, leaving 7 bases unmatched. This CDR3 is CASSSSGTGSNIQYF. In nucleotides, the CDR3 is TGTGCCAGCAGCTCTTCAGGGACAGGGTCAAACATTCAGTACTTC. The whole variable domain, filled in from reference TRBV7-2 and TRBJ2-4, reads GAGVSQSPSNKVTEKGKDVELRCDPISGHTALYWYRQSLGQGLEFLIYFQGNSAPDKSGLPSDRFSAERTGGSVSTLTIQRTQQEDSAVYLCASSSSGTGSNIQYFGAGTRLSVL.

As to this clonotype: The junction departs from the called germline gene at one end, perhaps through a read error. V is TRBV2 and J is TRBJ2-3, with D unclear. Germline lookup yields CDR1 SNHLY and CDR2 FYNNEI. This CDR3 has 18 amino acids. DNA of the CDR3: TGTGCCGGCAGTGCCTCAAGACCGGACGGGTATCCTGCAGATACGCAGTATTTT. Encoded protein: CAGSASRPDGYPADTQYF.

This clonotype was found many times. This chain connects TRBV20-1 to TRBJ2-3; 7 bases match TRBD1. CDR1 DFQATT and CDR2 SNEGSKA come from the germline V gene (reference sequence). The CDR3 loop spans 13 amino acids. J was trimmed by 1 base and V by 7 bases; bases with no gene match: 5. CDR3 nucleotide sequence: TGCAGTGGAAGGGGGCAGGGCACAGATACGCAGTATTTT. Protein: CSGRGQGTDTQYF.

The CDR3 DNA is TGTGCCATCAGTCCCCCGAACACTGAAGCTTTCTTT. This codes for CAISPPNTEAFF. This rearrangement joins TRBV10-3 to TRBJ1-1; D gene uncertain. The CDR3 covers 12 residues. Germline CDR1 reads ENHRY; CDR2 reads SYGVKD. Trimming took off 5 bases at V and 1 base at J, with 5 bases between the two ends.

The rearrangement joins TRBV2 to TRBJ2-7; D may correspond to TRBD1 or TRBD2 (5 bases each). Germline V gene sequence: CDR1 SNHLY, CDR2 FYNNEI. The CDR3 length is 13 residues. V was trimmed by 5 bases and J by 6 bases, leaving 14 bases between them. The CDR3 sequence: CASSYSGHAEQYF. In DNA form, the CDR3 reads TGTGCCAGCAGTTACTCGGGGCACGCCGAGCAGTACTTC.

This chain uses TRBV24-1 with TRBJ2-5; 9 positions agree with TRBD2. CDR1 is KGHDR, CDR2 SFDVKD, per germline. The J segment lost 5 bases and the V segment lost 3 bases, leaving 6 bases of the junction unmatched. This CDR3 is 15 amino acids long. CDR3 DNA sequence: TGTGCCACCAGTGATGCCGGGACTAGCCCCGAGACCCAGTACTTC. Translated: CATSDAGTSPETQYF.

Regarding this clonotype: In this CDR3 the conserved last residue, phenylalanine or tryptophan, is missing, so a read error is likely. It is unclear where the CDR3 begins or ends on the DNA, so no DNA is shown, and the CDR3 is as TCRdb lists it. The rearrangement links TRBV7-2 to TRBJ1-3; the listed D gene, TRBD1, was not tested against the DNA. The CDR3 adds up to 10 amino acids, both ends counted. Looked up from germline, CDR1 is SGHTA and CDR2 is FQGNSA. The CDR3: CASSLRGRQT.

The V call is TRBV18, the J call TRBJ2-1, with D perhaps being TRBD1 or TRBD2 (5 bases each). V was shortened by 2 bases and J by 8 bases, with 13 bases between the two germline ends. Germline CDR1 and CDR2: KGHSH and LQKENI. This CDR3 is 14 amino acids long. The CDR3 DNA reads as TGTGCCAGCTCACCAGGGGACGGATACGATGAGCAGTTCTTC. This encodes CASSPGDGYDEQFF.

As regards this clonotype: A much larger clonotype is one base distant, so this may be a read error. The genes are TRBV7-2 and TRBJ2-3; TRBD2 matches 8 bases. Germline V gene lookup returns CDR1 SGHTA and CDR2 FQGNSA. The CDR3 is made up of 16 amino acids. V trimming: 2 bases; J trimming: 4 bases; junction bases outside the gene matches: 8. The CDR3 loop is CASSLQAGAGADTQYF. As DNA, the CDR3 is TGTGCCAGCAGCTTACAAGCGGGGGCCGGCGCAGATACGCAGTATTTT.

This chain links TRBV7-2 with TRBJ2-7; D ambiguous. Germline V gives CDR1 SGHTA, CDR2 FQGNSA. The CDR3 loop spans 15 amino acids. V shed 6 bases and J shed 3 bases, with 18 bases lying between them. CDR3 loop: CASSYSTGPVYEQYF. As DNA, the CDR3 is TGTGCCAGCAGTTATTCCACCGGGCCCGTCTACGAGCAGTACTTC.

The chain has TRBV10-3 and TRBJ2-6; D unclear. The CDR3 runs 14 residues. Germline values: CDR1 ENHRY, CDR2 SYGVKD. Trimming took off 3 bases at V and 1 base at J, with 4 bases between the two ends. The CDR3 sequence is CAISDGSGANVLTF. The CDR3 DNA sequence: TGTGCCATCAGTGATGGGTCTGGGGCCAACGTCCTGACTTTC.

This clonotype came up many times. The genes are TRBV20-1 and TRBJ2-2; 7 nucleotides agree with TRBD1. Germline lookup yields CDR1 DFQATT and CDR2 SNEGSKA (reference sequence). Germline trimming cut 3 bases from V and 8 bases from J; bases unmatched to any gene: 9. This CDR3 is 14 amino acids long. The chain's CDR3 is CSASRAQGMGELFF. The DNA for the CDR3 is TGCAGTGCTAGTAGGGCACAGGGGATGGGGGAGCTGTTTTTT.

The chain recombines TRBV9 with TRBJ2-7; unclear D gene. V was cut by 2 bases and J by 2 bases, with 11 bases left in between. Germline-derived CDR1 and CDR2 are SGDLS and YYNGEE. The CDR3 sequence is 14 residues long. The CDR3 DNA follows: TGTGCCAGCAGCGTTGCGCCTTATCCCTACGAGCAGTACTTC. This codes for CASSVAPYPYEQYF.